This T cell receptor beta chain was recovered during a study of blood T cells in healthy people across ages. Peripheral blood samples of 9 to 10 milliliters were drawn from each donor. Study outcomes and limitations: Among T cells, TCR beta diversity per million cells dropped roughly linearly as age rose.

V dropped 3 bases and J dropped 4 bases, with 13 bases sitting between them. The CDR3 is made up of 15 amino acids. CDR1 is SSHAT and CDR2 is FNYEAQ in the germline V gene (reference sequence). Ten or more counts support this clonotype. What it binds is not known. PCR was performed a second time for about 6 to 12 cycles using a sample-barcoded 5' primer and a J-beta primer mix. TCRdb ran MiXCR on the 5' RACE reads and lists one entry per CDR3 protein. In the table there are about 650,000 distinct CDR3 sequences, around 50% of which are singletons. The chain recombines TRBV7-7 with TRBJ1-5; tentative D call: TRBD1 (6 bases). The clonotype comes from a woman over 75 in good health. The specimen was blood. CDR3: CASSFKGQHNQPQHF. The CDR3 region has the DNA TGTGCCAGCAGCTTTAAAGGACAGCATAATCAGCCCCAGCATTTT. Full variable domain (missing parts from reference TRBV7-7 and TRBJ1-5): GAGVSQSPRYKVTKRGQDVTLRCDPISSHATLYWYQQALGQGPEFLTYFNYEAQPDKSGLPSDRFSAERPEGSISTLTIQRTEQRDSAMYRCASSFKGQHNQPQHFGDGTRLSIL.